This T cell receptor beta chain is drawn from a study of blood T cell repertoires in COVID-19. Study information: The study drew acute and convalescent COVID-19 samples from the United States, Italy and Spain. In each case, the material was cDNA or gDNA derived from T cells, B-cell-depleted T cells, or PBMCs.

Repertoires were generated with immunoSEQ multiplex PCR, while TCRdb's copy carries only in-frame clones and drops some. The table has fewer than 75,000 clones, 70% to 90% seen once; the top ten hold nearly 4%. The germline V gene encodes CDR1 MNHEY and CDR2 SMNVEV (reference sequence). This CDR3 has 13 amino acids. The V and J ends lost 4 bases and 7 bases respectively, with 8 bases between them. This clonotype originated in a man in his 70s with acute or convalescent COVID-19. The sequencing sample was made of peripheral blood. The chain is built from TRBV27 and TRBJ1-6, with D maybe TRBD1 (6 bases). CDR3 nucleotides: TGTGCCAGCAGTTATAGGGGGAATTCACCCCTCCACTTT. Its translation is CASSYRGNSPLHF.